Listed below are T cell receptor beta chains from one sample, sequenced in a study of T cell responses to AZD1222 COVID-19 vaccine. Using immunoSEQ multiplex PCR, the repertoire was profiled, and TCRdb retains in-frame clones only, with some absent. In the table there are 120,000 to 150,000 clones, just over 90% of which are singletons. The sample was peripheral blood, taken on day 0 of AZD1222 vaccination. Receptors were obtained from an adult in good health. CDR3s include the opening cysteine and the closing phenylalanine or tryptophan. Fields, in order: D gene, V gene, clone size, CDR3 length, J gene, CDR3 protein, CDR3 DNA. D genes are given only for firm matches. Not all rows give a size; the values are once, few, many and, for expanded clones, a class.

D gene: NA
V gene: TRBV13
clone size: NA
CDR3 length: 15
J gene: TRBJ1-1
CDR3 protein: CASTATGDGGTEAFF
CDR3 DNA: TGTGCCAGCACCGCCACGGGCGACGGTGGTACTGAAGCTTTCTTT

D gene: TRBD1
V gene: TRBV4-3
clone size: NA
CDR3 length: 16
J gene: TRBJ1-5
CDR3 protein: CASSPTPGGGNQPQHF
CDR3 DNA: TGCGCCAGCAGCCCTACCCCAGGGGGCGGCAATCAGCCCCAGCATTTT

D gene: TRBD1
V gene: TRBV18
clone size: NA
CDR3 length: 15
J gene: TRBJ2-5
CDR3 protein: CASSPLGQGKETQYF
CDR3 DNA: TGTGCCAGCTCACCACTCGGACAGGGGAAGGAGACCCAGTACTTC

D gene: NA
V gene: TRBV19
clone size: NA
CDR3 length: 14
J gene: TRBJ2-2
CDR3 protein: CASSIHVNTGELFF
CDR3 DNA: TGTGCCAGTAGTATACATGTTAACACCGGGGAGCTGTTTTTT

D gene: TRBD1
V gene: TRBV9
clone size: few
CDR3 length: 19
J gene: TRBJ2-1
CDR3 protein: CASSARDRGKGLIYNEQFF
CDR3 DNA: TGTGCCAGCAGCGCCCGGGACAGGGGAAAGGGACTCATTTACAATGAGCAGTTCTTC

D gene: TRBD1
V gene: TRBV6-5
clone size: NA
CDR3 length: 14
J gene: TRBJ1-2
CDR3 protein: CASSGVGQGGGYTF
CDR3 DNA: TGTGCCAGCAGCGGCGTAGGACAGGGAGGTGGCTACACCTTC

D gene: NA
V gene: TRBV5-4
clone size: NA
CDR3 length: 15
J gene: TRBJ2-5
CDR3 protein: CASSLPRGERETQYF
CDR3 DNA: TGTGCCAGCAGCCTTCCCCGCGGGGAGCGGGAGACCCAGTACTTC

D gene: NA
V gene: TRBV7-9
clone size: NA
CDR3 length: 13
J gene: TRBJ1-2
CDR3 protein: CASSLAQGNGYTF
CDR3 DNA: TGTGCCAGCAGTCTAGCCCAGGGGAATGGCTACACCTTC

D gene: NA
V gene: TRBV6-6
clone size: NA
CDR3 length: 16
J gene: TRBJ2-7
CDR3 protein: CASSYGPPGSDYEQYF
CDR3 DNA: TGTGCCAGCAGTTACGGCCCCCCAGGGTCCGACTACGAGCAGTACTTC

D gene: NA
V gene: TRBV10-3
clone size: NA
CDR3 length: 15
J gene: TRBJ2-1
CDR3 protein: CAISDGGAPQNEQFF
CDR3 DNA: TGTGCCATCAGTGATGGAGGGGCCCCCCAAAATGAGCAGTTCTTC

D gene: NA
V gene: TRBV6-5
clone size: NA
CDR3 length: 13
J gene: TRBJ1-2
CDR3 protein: CASSYSLGDQPNF
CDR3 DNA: TGTGCCAGCAGTTACTCGTTGGGGGACCAACCAAACTTC

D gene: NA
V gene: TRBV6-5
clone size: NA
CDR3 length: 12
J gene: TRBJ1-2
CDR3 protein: CASSWGSYGYTF
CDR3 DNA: TGTGCCAGCAGTTGGGGATCCTATGGCTACACCTTC

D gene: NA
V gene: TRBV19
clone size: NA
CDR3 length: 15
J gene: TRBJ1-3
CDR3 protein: CASSPVRGSGNTIYF
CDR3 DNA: TGTGCCAGTAGTCCAGTACGTGGCTCTGGAAACACCATATATTTT

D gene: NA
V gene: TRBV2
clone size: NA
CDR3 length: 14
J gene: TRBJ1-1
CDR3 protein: CASPTKTLNTEAFF
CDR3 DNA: TGTGCCAGCCCTACAAAGACACTGAACACTGAAGCTTTCTTT

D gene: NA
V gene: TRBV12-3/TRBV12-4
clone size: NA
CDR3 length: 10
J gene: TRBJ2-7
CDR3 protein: CASSRYEQYF
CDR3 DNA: TGTGCCAGCAGCCGTTACGAGCAGTACTTC

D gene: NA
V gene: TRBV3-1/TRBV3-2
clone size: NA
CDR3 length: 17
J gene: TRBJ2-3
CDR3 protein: CASSQDWVPSRTDTQYF
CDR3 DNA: TGTGCCAGCAGCCAAGATTGGGTACCGTCTCGCACAGATACGCAGTATTTT

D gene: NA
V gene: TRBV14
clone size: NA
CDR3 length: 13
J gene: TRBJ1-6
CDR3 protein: CASSQIDNSPLHF
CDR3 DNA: TGTGCCAGCAGCCAAATAGATAATTCACCCCTCCACTTT

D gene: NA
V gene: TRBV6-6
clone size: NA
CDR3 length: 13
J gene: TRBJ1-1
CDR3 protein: CASSYGGATEAFF
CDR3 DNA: TGTGCCAGCAGTTACGGCGGGGCCACTGAAGCTTTCTTT

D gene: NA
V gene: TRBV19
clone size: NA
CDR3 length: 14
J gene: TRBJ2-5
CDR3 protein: CASSISGVSETQYF
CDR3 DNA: TGTGCCAGTAGTATTTCGGGAGTATCGGAGACCCAGTACTTC

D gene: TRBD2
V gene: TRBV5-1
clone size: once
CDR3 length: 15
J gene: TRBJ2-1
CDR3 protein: CASSPSGGTYNEQFF
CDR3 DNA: TGCGCCAGCAGCCCGAGCGGGGGAACCTACAATGAGCAGTTCTTC

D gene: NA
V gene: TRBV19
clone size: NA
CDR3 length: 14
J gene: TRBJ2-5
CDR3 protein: CASSIPGVRETQYF
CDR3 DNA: TGTGCCAGTAGTATCCCAGGGGTAAGGGAGACCCAGTACTTC

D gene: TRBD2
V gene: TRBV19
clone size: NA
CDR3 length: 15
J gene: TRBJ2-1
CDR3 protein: CASSRLAGGRDEQFF
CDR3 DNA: TGTGCCAGTAGTCGACTAGCGGGAGGTAGGGATGAGCAGTTCTTC

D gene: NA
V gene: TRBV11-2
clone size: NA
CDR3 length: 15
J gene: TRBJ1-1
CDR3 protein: CASSLLVGANTEAFF
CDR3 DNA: TGTGCCAGCAGCTTATTGGTAGGGGCTAACACTGAAGCTTTCTTT

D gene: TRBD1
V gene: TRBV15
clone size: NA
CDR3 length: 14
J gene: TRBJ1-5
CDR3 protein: CATSRGQGEQPQHF
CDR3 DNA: TGTGCCACCAGCAGAGGCCAGGGGGAACAGCCCCAGCATTTT

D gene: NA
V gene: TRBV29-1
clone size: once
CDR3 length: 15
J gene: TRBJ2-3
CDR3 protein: CSVDRPISGSDTQYF
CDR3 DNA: TGCAGCGTCGATCGACCGATCTCAGGGTCGGATACGCAGTATTTT

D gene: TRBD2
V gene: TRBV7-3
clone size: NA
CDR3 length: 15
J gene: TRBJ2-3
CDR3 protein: CASTNSRTSGDTQYF
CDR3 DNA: TGTGCCAGCACCAATTCTCGGACTAGCGGGGATACGCAGTATTTT